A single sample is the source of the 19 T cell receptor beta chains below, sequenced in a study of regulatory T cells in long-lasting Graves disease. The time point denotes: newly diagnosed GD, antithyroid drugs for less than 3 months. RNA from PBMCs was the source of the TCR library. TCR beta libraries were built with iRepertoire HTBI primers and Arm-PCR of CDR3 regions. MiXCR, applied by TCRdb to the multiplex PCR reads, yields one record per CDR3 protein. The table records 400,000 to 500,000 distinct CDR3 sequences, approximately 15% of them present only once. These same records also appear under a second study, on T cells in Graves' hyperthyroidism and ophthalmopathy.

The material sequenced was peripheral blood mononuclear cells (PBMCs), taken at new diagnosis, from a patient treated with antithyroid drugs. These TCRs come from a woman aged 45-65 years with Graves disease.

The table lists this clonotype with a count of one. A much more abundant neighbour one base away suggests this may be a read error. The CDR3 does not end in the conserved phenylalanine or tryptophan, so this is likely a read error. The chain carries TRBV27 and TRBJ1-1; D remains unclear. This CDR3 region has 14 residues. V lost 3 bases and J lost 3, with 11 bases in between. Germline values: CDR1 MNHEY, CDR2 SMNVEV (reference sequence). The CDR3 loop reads CASSLVTEDTEAFS. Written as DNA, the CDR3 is TGTGCCAGCAGTTTGGTCACGGAGGACACTGAAGCTTTCTCT.

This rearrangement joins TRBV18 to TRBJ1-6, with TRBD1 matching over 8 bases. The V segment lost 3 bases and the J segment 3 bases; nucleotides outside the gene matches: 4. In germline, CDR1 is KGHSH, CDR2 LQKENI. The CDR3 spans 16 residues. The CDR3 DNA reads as TGTGCCAGCTCACCGGGACAGGAGAACTATAATTCACCCCTCCACTTT. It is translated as CASSPGQENYNSPLHF.

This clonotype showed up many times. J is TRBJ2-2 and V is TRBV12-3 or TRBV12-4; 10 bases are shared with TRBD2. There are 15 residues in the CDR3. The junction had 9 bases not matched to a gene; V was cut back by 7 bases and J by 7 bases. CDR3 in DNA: TGTGCCAGCACCCTAAGCGGGAGGGCCCTCGGGGAGCTGTTTTTT. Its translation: CASTLSGRALGELFF.

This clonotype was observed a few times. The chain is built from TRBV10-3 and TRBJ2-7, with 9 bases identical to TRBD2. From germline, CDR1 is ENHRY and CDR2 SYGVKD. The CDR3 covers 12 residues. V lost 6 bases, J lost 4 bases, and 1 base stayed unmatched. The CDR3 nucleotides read TGTGCCATCAGCCTAGCGGGATACGAGCAGTACTTC. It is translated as CAISLAGYEQYF.

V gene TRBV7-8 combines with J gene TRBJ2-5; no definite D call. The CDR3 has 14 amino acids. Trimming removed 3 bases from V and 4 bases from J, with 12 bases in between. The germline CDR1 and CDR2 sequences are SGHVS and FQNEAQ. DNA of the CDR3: TGTGCCAGCAGCTTGGCGGCCTCTAGAGAGACCCAGTACTTC. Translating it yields CASSLAASRETQYF.

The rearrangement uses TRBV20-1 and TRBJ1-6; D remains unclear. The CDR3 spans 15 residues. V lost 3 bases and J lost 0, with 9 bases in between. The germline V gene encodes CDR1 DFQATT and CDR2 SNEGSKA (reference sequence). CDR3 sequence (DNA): TGCAGTGCTAGGCAGGATAGCTCCTATAATTCACCCCTCCACTTT. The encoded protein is CSARQDSSYNSPLHF.

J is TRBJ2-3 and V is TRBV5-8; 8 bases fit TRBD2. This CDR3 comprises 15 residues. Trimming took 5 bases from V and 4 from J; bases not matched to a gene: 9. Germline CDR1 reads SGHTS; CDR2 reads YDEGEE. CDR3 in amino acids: CASRPAGVVADTQYF. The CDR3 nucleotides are TGTGCCAGCAGACCAGCGGGAGTCGTGGCAGATACGCAGTATTTT.

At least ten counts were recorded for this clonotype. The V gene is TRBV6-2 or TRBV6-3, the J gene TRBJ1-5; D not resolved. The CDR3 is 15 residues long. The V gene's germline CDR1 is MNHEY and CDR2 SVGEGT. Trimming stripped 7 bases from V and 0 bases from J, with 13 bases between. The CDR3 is CASTNTAYSNQPQHF. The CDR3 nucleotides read TGTGCCAGCACTAACACGGCGTATAGCAATCAGCCCCAGCATTTT.

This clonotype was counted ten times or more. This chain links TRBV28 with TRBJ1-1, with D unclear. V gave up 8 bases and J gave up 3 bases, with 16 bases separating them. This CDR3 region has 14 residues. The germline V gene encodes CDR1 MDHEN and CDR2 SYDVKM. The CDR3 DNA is TGTGCCAGCCGTCGCGACCCCCTGGACACTGAAGCTTTCTTT. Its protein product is CASRRDPLDTEAFF.

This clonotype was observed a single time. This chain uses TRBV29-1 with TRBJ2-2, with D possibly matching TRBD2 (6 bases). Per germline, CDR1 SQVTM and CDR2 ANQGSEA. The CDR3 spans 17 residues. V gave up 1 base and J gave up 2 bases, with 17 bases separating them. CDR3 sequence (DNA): TGCAGCGTTGAAGGGTTAGAGACTAGTGATAACACCGGGGAGCTGTTTTTT. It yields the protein CSVEGLETSDNTGELFF.

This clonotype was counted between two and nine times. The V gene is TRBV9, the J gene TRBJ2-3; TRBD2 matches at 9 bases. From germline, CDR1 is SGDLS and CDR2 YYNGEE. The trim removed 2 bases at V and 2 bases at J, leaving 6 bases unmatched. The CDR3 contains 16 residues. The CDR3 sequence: CASSVRAGGPTDTQYF. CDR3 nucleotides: TGTGCCAGCAGCGTCCGGGCGGGAGGGCCCACAGATACGCAGTATTTT.

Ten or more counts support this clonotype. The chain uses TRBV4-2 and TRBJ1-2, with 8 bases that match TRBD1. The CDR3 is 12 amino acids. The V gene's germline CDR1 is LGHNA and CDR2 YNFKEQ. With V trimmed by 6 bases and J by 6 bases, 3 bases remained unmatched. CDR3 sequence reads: CASSSTGDGYTF. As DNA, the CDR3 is TGTGCCAGCAGTTCGACAGGGGATGGCTACACCTTC.

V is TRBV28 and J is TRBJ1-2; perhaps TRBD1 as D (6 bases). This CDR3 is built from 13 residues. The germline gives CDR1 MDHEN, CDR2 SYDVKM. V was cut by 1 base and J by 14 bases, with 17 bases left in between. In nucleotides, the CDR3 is TGTGCCAGCAGTTTATCACAGGGCCCCGTGGGAACCTTC. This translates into CASSLSQGPVGTF.

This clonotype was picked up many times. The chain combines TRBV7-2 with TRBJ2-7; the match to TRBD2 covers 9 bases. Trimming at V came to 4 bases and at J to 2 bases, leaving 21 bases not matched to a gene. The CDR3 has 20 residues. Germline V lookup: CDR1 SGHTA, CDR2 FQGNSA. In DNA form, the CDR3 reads TGTGCCAGCAGCTCCGTTCCAGGCGAGGCACGTAGCGGGAGAGCCTACGAGCAGTACTTC. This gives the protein CASSSVPGEARSGRAYEQYF.

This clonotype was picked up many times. The CDR3 protein is CASRPTGSGANVLTF. The CDR3, as DNA: TGTGCCAGCAGACCCACAGGGTCTGGGGCCAACGTCCTGACTTTC. The chain links TRBV12-3 or TRBV12-4 to TRBJ2-6, with a possible D match to TRBD1 (6 bases). V was clipped by 6 bases and J by 1 base, with 10 bases between them. CDR3 length equals 15 residues.

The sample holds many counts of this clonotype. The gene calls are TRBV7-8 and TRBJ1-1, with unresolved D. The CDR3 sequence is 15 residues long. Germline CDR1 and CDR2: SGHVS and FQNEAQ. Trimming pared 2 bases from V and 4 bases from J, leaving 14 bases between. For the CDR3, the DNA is TGTGCCAGCAGCTTACTACTGGAACCGGGCACTGAAGCTTTCTTT. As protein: CASSLLLEPGTEAFF.

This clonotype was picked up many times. In DNA form, the CDR3 reads TGTGCCAGCAGCTTAGTAGGGACAGGGGGCCTCACGGAAAAACTGTTTTTT. Amino acids: CASSLVGTGGLTEKLFF. V usage is TRBV7-2 and J usage is TRBJ1-4, with 12 bases lining up with TRBD1. This CDR3 comprises 17 residues. V dropped 1 base and J dropped 8; count of bases not matched to a gene: 8. From germline, CDR1 is SGHTA and CDR2 FQGNSA.

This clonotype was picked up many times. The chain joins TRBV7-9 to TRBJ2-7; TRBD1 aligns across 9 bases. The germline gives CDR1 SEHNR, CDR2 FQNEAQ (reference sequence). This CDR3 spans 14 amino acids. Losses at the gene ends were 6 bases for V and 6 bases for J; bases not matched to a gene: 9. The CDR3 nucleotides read TGTGCCAGCAGTTCGACCGGGACAGGGAGCGAGCAGTACTTC. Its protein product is CASSSTGTGSEQYF.

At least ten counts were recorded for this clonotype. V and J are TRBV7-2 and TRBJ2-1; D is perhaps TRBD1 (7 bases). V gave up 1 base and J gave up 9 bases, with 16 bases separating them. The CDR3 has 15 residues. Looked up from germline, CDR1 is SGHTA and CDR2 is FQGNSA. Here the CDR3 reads CASSLGGGTDIEQFF. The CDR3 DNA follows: TGTGCCAGCAGCTTAGGTGGAGGGACAGATATTGAGCAGTTCTTC.